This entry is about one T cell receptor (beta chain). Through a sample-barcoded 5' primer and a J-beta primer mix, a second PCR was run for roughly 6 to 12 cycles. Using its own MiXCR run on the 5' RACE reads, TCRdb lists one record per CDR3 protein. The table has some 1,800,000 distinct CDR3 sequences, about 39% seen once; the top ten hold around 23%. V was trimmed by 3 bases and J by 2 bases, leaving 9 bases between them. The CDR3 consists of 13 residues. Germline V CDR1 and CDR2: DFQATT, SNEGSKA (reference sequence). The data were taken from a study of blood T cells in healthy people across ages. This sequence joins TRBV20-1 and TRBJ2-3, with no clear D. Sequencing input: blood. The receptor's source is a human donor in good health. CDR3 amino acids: CSARETLTDTQYF. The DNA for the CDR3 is TGCAGTGCTAGGGAGACCCTCACAGATACGCAGTATTTT.